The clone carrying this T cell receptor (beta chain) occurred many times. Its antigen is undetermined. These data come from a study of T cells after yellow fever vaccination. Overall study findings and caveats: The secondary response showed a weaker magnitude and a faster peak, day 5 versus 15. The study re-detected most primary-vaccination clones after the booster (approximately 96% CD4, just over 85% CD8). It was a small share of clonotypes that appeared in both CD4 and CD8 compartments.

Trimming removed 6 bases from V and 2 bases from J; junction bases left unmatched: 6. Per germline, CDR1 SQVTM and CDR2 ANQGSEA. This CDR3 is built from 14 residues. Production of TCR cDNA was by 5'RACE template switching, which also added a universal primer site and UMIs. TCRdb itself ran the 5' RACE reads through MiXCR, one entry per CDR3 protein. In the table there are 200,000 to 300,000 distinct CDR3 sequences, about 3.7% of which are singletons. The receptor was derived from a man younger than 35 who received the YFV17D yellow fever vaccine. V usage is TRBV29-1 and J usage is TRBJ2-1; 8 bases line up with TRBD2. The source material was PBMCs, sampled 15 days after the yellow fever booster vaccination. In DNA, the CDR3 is TGCAGCGTCACCAGCGGGGGTGCCTACAATGAGCAGTTCTTC. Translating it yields CSVTSGGAYNEQFF.